This TCR beta chain appears in the sequencing data of a study of cytotoxic CD8 clonotypes in ibrutinib-treated CLL (dated by TCRdb to about 2021). Some background on the complete study: The cohort included approximately 15 treatment-naive and ten to eleven relapsed/refractory patients; 17 were IGHV unmutated. Responses were partial in around 25 patients and complete in 2; after median around 66 months follow-up, around 14 stayed in remission and about 12 progressed. The response samples were drawn at a median of approximately 11 months into treatment, with a range of about 6 to 36 months. Samples averaged approximately 260,000 productive templates and 90,000 to 95,000 productive rearrangements. Of the 90 or so people in the trial, approximately 24 had longitudinal samples available. Cryopreserved peripheral blood mononuclear cells were obtained prior to treatment, at the time of response, and at either disease progression or sustained remission. Patients were still on ibrutinib when every remission and progressive disease sample was collected. What the research found in general, with its limitations: Lymph node repertoires were not examined, and the timing of sampling was not matched between patients in sustained remission and those whose disease progressed. Clonality increased at ibrutinib response, stayed stable in sustained remission, and fell back toward baseline at progression. Public clonotypes were rare and either contracted or stayed stable during treatment, and the rise in clonality at ibrutinib response reflected the expansion of private clonotypes. Baseline clonality exceeded that of age-matched healthy donors and correlated strongly with circulating CD8+ T-cell counts.

The sample's time point label, in plain terms: approximately 25 months on ibrutinib. For TCR beta library preparation, approximately 2 micrograms of genomic DNA were isolated from cryopreserved PBMCs. High-throughput TCR beta sequencing was performed on longitudinal blood samples from CLL patients receiving ibrutinib monotherapy. The patients took part in an open-label, single-center phase 2 trial of ibrutinib monotherapy. As encoded in the germline V gene (reference sequence), CDR1 is LNHDA while CDR2 is SQIVND. The junction shows trimming of 4 bases on V and 5 bases on J, and the gene matches do not reach 9 bases of it. From the cysteine up to the phenylalanine, the CDR3 has a length of 15 residues. Only the CDR3 part of the read is kept: 45 bases, read in frame from the first base. Each clonotype received, on average, approximately 9.9x coverage in deep resolution sequencing performed on a MiSeq, where the target depth lay between 1 in 1 million and 1 in 200,000 T cells. TCR beta libraries were generated with the immunoSEQ hsTCRB Kit. On the study's bioinformatics: Data were analyzed with ImmunoSEQ Data Assistant and ImmunoSEQ Analyzer, with V, D and J genes assigned per IMGT definitions. Clonality, with values ranging from 0 to 1, was calculated as one minus the normalized Shannon entropy of productive rearrangement frequencies. Public clonotype analysis was restricted to overrepresented clonotypes comprising at least 0.05% of each patient's repertoire. Repertoires from 10 to 15 age-matched healthy donors in immuneACCESS were used as clonality controls. As stored in TCRdb, this immuneACCESS dataset retains in-frame rearrangements with V and J assigned. A fraction of the clones does not appear; measured against another copy, unresolved V genes explain less than half of the discrepancy, and the remainder lacks a known reason. Clonal size and the V and J genes are those of that table, whereas D and trimming came from the DNA. This sample lists under 300,000 clones; under 75% were detected once. Of the sample, over 15% is held by the ten largest clones.

About this clone: Its target antigen remains unknown. There are no base qualities to consult, and no much larger clone falls within one base.

This TCR was recovered from a human donor with chronic lymphocytic leukemia. The sample was PBMCs, taken after 24 months of ibrutinib treatment. This sequence uses TRBV19 and TRBJ2-3, and TRBD1 matches 7 of the central bases. The CDR3 reads CASSTLGQVGDTQYF. Read as DNA, the sequence is TGTGCCAGTAGTACACTCGGACAGGTAGGAGATACGCAGTATTTT.